This T cell receptor beta chain was recovered during a study of cytomegalovirus exposure and HLA in healthy donors. In regard to this clone: The antigen remains unidentified.

The PCR employed 60 Vbeta primers together with 13 Jbeta primers. Produced via immunoSEQ multiplex PCR; TCRdb's table is partial and in-frame only. Of over 200,000 clones in the sample, 70% to 80% were seen once. Study-level results: A missense variant in DCLRE1C was later tied to TCR beta V- and J-gene trimming.

CDR1 and CDR2 (germline): LGHNA, YNFKEQ. The V gene end was trimmed by 0 bases and the J gene end by 2 bases; junction bases not matched to a gene: 6. The CDR3 has 17 residues. This sequence was found in a woman aged 55 to 70 in good health and CMV-seropositive. Material: PBMCs. V usage is TRBV4-2 and J usage is TRBJ1-2, with 10 bases lining up with TRBD1. The CDR3 DNA is TGTGCCAGCAGCCAAGATCCGGGGACAGGGGCCAACTATGGCTACACCTTC. It translates to CASSQDPGTGANYGYTF.